This TCR beta chain was recovered during a study of control samples from healthy donors and cancer patients. Measured with immunoSEQ multiplex PCR; TCRdb has only the in-frame clones, and not every one. The table has approximately 230,000 clones, roughly 87% seen once. Germline CDR1 and CDR2: SGHRS and YFSETQ. The V gene end was trimmed by 3 bases and the J gene end by 5 bases; junction bases not matched to a gene: 7. This CDR3 has 17 amino acids. Sequenced sample: PBMCs. The sequence derives from a woman aged 55-70 years with lung cancer. This rearrangement joins TRBV5-1 to TRBJ2-3; 15 positions match TRBD2. The CDR3 loop is CASSSRTSGGAVDTQYF. The CDR3, as DNA: TGCGCCAGCAGCTCCAGGACTAGCGGGGGGGCGGTAGATACGCAGTATTTT.